This TCR beta chain was sequenced in a study of T cell responses to AZD1222 COVID-19 vaccine. About the study: Second doses that came at about 4 or about 12 weeks were put together.

General study findings and limits: CD4 TCRs associated with vaccination spanned spike, dominating at 160-218 and 743-854. Baseline serology detected seropositivity in only a handful of AZD1222 recipients. Targets within unmutated variant regions were reportedly found for nearly half of spike-specific TCRs.

About this clone itself: Antigen specificity is unknown.

Sequencing used immunoSEQ multiplex PCR; TCRdb keeps in-frame clones, though not all of them. The table lists 150,000 to 200,000 clones, almost 95% of them singletons. The CDR3 runs 15 residues. CDR1 is LGHDT and CDR2 is YNNKEL in the germline V gene (reference sequence). Trimming took 0 bases from V and 5 from J, leaving 14 bases between them. The chain carries TRBV3-1 (or the pseudogene TRBV3-2) and TRBJ2-7; D is possibly TRBD2 (6 bases). The source of this sequence is an adult in good health. Material: peripheral blood, obtained on day 0 of AZD1222 vaccination. For the CDR3, the DNA is TGTGCCAGCAGCCAAGATGGTCTAGCGTTTAACGAGCAGTACTTC. This gives the protein CASSQDGLAFNEQYF.